Shown below are 11 T cell receptor beta chains from a single sample sequenced in a study of CD8 T cells in ankylosing spondylitis. TCRdb reprocessed the 5' RACE reads with MiXCR, giving one entry per CDR3 protein. The sample has 670,000 or so distinct CDR3 sequences, roughly 19% seen once. The antigens for these receptors are not known. Findings of the study overall: What seemed typical of ankylosing spondylitis blood was a TCR beta motif built from several highly homologous variants.

Sequencing used blood, either unsorted or a sorted T cell fraction (not recorded which). Every receptor here comes from a male donor with ankylosing spondylitis.

This clonotype has at least ten counts. This chain joins TRBV12-3 or TRBV12-4 and TRBJ1-1; D not certain. The CDR3 runs to 13 residues. The ends were cut back, 2 bases at V and 7 bases at J, with 11 bases in the middle. The CDR3 loop reads CASSLIPVGEAFF. The CDR3, as DNA: TGTGCCAGCAGTTTAATACCAGTCGGTGAAGCTTTCTTT.

The chain couples TRBV20-1 to TRBJ2-7; D is perhaps TRBD1 or TRBD2 (5 bases each). The germline V gene encodes CDR1 DFQATT and CDR2 SNEGSKA (reference sequence). The CDR3 is 17 amino acids. With 3 bases removed from V and 0 bases from J, the gap between germline ends came to 21 bases. CDR3 residues: CSASLSGRASLSYEQYF. DNA for the CDR3: TGCAGTGCTAGTCTGTCGGGGCGGGCCTCGCTCTCCTACGAGCAGTACTTC.

This clonotype has a count of ten or more. The chain joins TRBV27 to TRBJ2-7, with 11 bases fitting TRBD1. The CDR3 is 13 amino acids. In germline, CDR1 is MNHEY, CDR2 SMNVEV (reference sequence). Germline trimming cut 9 bases from V and 4 bases from J; bases unmatched to any gene: 5. The CDR3 bases are TGTGCCAGTACAGGACAGGGGGCTTACGAGCAGTACTTC. This translates into CASTGQGAYEQYF.

The rearrangement links TRBV25-1 to TRBJ2-1; a weak D match, TRBD1 (5 bases). From germline, CDR1 is MGHDK and CDR2 SYGVNS. V was pared by 2 bases and J by 5 bases, with 13 bases between. The CDR3 is 15 amino acids. The CDR3 sequence is CASSERQGSHNEQFF. In DNA, the CDR3 is TGTGCCAGCAGTGAAAGGCAGGGAAGTCACAATGAGCAGTTCTTC. The complete variable domain, with remaining parts taken from reference TRBV25-1 and TRBJ2-1, reads EADIYQTPRYLVIGTGKKITLECSQTMGHDKMYWYQQDPGMELHLIHYSYGVNSTEKGDLSSESTVSRIRTEHFPLTLESARPSHTSQYLCASSERQGSHNEQFFGPGTRLTVL.

The chain joins TRBV4-1 to TRBJ1-1; 11 bases are a match to TRBD1. J was trimmed by 5 bases and V by 4 bases; bases with no gene match: 6. This CDR3 spans 15 amino acids. Germline V gene sequence: CDR1 MGHRA, CDR2 YSYEKL. The CDR3 sequence is CASSPTGQGATEAFF. DNA of the CDR3: TGCGCCAGCAGCCCTACCGGACAGGGGGCTACTGAAGCTTTCTTT.

The chain has TRBV3-1 and TRBJ2-1; 8 nucleotides line up with TRBD2. Trimming took 1 base from V and 3 from J; bases not matched to a gene: 5. Germline V gives CDR1 LGHDT, CDR2 YNNKEL (reference sequence). The CDR3 is 16 residues long. The CDR3 nucleotides are TGTGCCAGCAGCCAAGGCCCAGCGGGAGTCTACAATGAGCAGTTCTTC. This encodes CASSQGPAGVYNEQFF.

The chain joins TRBV20-1 to TRBJ1-2, with D maybe TRBD1 (6 bases). V gave up 3 bases and J gave up 5 bases, with 13 bases separating them. Germline CDR1 DFQATT, CDR2 SNEGSKA (reference sequence). This CDR3 contains 13 residues. The CDR3 is CSASSGQGYGYTF. CDR3 bases: TGCAGTGCTAGTTCGGGGCAGGGGTATGGCTACACCTTC.

The chain has TRBV9 and TRBJ2-5; TRBD2 is a possible D gene (7 bases). The CDR3 spans 18 residues. The V end lost 3 bases, the J end lost 3 bases, and 24 bases lay between the germline ends. Germline loops: CDR1 SGDLS, CDR2 YYNGEE. CDR3: CASSDDTRTKGGEETQYF. DNA for the CDR3: TGTGCCAGCAGCGACGATACGAGGACGAAAGGGGGGGAAGAGACCCAGTACTTC.

This clonotype occurred a few times. The V call is TRBV27, the J call TRBJ2-7, with D unresolved. The CDR3 is 15 residues long. Germline CDR1 is MNHEY and CDR2 is SMNVEV (reference sequence). V was clipped by 0 bases and J by 3 bases, with 12 bases between them. CDR3 sequence reads: CASSLSPAAYYEQYF. Written as DNA, the CDR3 is TGTGCCAGCAGTTTATCACCGGCAGCCTACTACGAGCAGTACTTC.

This clonotype came up a few times. This chain joins TRBV20-1 and TRBJ2-3; 10 positions agree with TRBD2. V gave up 3 bases and J gave up 6 bases; unmatched junction bases: 9. The CDR3 extends over 15 amino acids. Germline V gene sequence: CDR1 DFQATT, CDR2 SNEGSKA (reference sequence). This CDR3 is CSASYASGGSDTQYF. CDR3 in DNA: TGCAGTGCTAGTTACGCTAGCGGGGGATCGGATACGCAGTATTTT.

This clonotype was seen more than once but under ten times. The chain uses TRBV6-1 and TRBJ1-1; 7 bases align to TRBD1. Germline CDR1 reads MNHNS; CDR2 reads SASEGT. This CDR3 is built from 13 residues. Trimming cost V 10 bases and J 3 bases; bases outside gene matches: 8. The CDR3 coding sequence is TGTGCCACCTCGAGGGGGCCATACACTGAAGCTTTCTTT. It encodes CATSRGPYTEAFF.